This TCR beta chain comes out of a study of blood T cells in healthy people across ages (dated by TCRdb to 2013 to 2016). Some background on the complete study: Template switching captured roughly one uniquely barcoded TCR beta cDNA molecule per two T cells in model experiments. The study measured age-related changes in TCR beta repertoire diversity using deep sequencing normalized with unique cDNA molecular identifiers. Donors were grouped into four age groups: young (average 16 years), middle-aged (39), aged (around 60) and long-lived (about 82). To avoid experimental bias, donors of different ages were distributed randomly across sequencing lanes. Using the same blood draw, the study looked at two additional independent replicas of 1 million unique cDNA reads for two donors, one aged 18 to 30 and the other aged 80 or older.

The donors were roughly 39 Caucasian individuals from Russia, aged roughly 6 to 100 years, who were systemically healthy. Each donor gave 9 to 10 milliliters of peripheral blood, collected into EDTA-treated Vacutainer tubes. Ficoll-Paque density-gradient centrifugation was used to isolate PBMCs, with at least 6.5 million per sample. Trizol reagent was used to extract total RNA from the PBMCs, yielding at least 6 micrograms per sample. Naive CD45RAhigh/CD27high T cell percentages were measured by flow cytometry on a PBMC aliquot from every donor. There are 20 amino acids in the CDR3, from cysteine to phenylalanine inclusive. The kept DNA is CDR3 alone, 60 bases in frame from the first base. Relative to germline, V is missing 5 bases and J is missing 1 base, with 23 bases of the junction outside any gene match. CDR1 and CDR2 are read off the germline V gene (reference sequence) as MNHEY and SMNVEV.

The library was produced with 5' RACE. Sequencing relied on an Illumina HiSeq 2500. A second PCR of roughly 7 to 11 cycles was performed with a sample-barcoded 5' primer and a J-beta primer mix. Each TCR beta cDNA molecule received a unique molecular identifier from a template-switch 5' adaptor carrying 12 random nucleotides. Each sample yielded at least 2.5 million CDR3-containing paired-end reads. First-strand cDNA was synthesized from all RNA with the Mint cDNA synthesis kit, primed by a TRBC-specific oligonucleotide. All cDNA was treated with uracil-DNA glycosylase and then went through a first 18-cycle PCR with the universal primers M1SS and BC2_uni_R. Concerning the study's data processing: For normalization, 1 million high-quality reads, each with a distinct molecular identifier, were randomly selected from each sample. Instead of being binned into consensus sequences, reads that shared molecular identifiers were thrown out. CDR3 identification, clonotype clustering and error correction used MiTCR with a Q25 quality threshold and the strictest error-elimination algorithm. A nonparametric unseen species model with Euler transformation was used to estimate a lower bound on total TCR beta diversity. TCRdb ran its own pipeline on the public reads, namely fastp trimming at Q25 and MiXCR clone calling, and kept in-frame beta chains. Rows with a matching CDR3 protein are joined into one entry that keeps the most common DNA and genes. TCRdb, not the authors, supplied the V and J calls. For this sample there are roughly 1,500,000 distinct CDR3 sequences; almost 35% appear just once. The ten top clones hold about 11% of the sample.

Details on this clonotype: Which antigen it targets is not known. Within one base of it there is no much larger clone, and no base qualities were kept.

Points the paper makes about the study in general: Observed TCR beta diversity correlated strongly with the percentage of naive T cells measured by flow cytometry. Because donor CMV infection status was unknown, age-related changes in expanded clonotypes were potentially confounded. Conclusive comparison of naive and antigen-experienced compartments was prevented by the profiling of bulk unsorted PBMCs. Observed TCR beta diversity per million T cells fell roughly linearly with age, and a significant reduction was already apparent by age about 38. Estimates of total diversity based on one million sequenced T cells were considered lower bounds and underestimates. Compared with the aged group, the long-lived group had more naive CD4+ T cells, fewer expanded clones and increased TCR diversity, a pattern suggesting age selection.

Input material: blood. The sequence joins TRBV27 to TRBJ2-7; 7 of the junction bases match TRBD1. The clonotype originates from a woman aged 25 to 45 in good health. The CDR3 protein sequence reads: CASSLYKLPGQREVSYEQYF. Read as DNA, the sequence is TGTGCCAGCAGTCTGTACAAACTACCGGGACAGAGAGAGGTTTCCTACGAGCAGTACTTC.